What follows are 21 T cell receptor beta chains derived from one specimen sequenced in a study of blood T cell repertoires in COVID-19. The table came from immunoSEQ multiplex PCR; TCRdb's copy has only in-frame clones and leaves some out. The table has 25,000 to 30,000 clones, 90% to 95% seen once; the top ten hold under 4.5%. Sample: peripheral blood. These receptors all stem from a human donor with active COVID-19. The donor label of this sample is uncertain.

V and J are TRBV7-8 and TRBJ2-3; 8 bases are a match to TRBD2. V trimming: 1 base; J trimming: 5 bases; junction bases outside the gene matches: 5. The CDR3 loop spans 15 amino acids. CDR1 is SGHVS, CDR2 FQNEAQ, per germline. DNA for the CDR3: TGTGCCAGCAGCTTAGTCGGGGGGGCCGTAGATACGCAGTATTTT. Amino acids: CASSLVGGAVDTQYF.

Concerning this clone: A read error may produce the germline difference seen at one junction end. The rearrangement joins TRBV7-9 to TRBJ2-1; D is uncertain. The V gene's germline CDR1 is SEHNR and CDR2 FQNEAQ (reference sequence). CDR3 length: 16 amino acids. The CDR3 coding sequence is TGTGCCAGCAGCTCCCTTCCGGTGGTCTCCAACAATGAGCAGTTCTTC. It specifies CASSSLPVVSNNEQFF.

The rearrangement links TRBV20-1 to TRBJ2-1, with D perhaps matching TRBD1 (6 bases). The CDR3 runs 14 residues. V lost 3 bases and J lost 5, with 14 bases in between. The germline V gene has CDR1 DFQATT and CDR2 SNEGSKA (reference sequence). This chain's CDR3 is CSASSQGSDNEQFF. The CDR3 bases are TGCAGTGCTAGTAGCCAGGGGTCGGACAATGAGCAGTTCTTC.

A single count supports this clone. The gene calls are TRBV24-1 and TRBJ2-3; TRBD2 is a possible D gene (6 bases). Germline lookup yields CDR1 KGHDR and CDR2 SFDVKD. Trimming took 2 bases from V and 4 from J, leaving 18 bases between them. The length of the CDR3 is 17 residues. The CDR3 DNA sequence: TGTGCCACCAGTGATTGGGGACTGGAGAGCGTGGCAGATACGCAGTATTTT. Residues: CATSDWGLESVADTQYF.

The CDR3 nucleotides read TGTGCCAGCAGCTCGGACAGGCCGGGACTAGCGGGAAACAATGAGCAGTTCTTC. Translated: CASSSDRPGLAGNNEQFF. This chain links TRBV7-6 with TRBJ2-1, with TRBD2 identical over 13 bases. The CDR3 has 18 residues. V lost 4 bases, J lost 5 bases, and 11 bases stayed unmatched. Per the germline V gene, CDR1 is SGHVS and CDR2 is FNYEAQ.

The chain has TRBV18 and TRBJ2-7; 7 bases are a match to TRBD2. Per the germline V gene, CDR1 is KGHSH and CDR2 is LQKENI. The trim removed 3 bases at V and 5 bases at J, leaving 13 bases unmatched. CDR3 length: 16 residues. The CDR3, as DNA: TGTGCCAGCTCACCTGGGGGGGGTGGGCAAGCCGACGAGCAGTACTTC. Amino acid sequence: CASSPGGGGQADEQYF.

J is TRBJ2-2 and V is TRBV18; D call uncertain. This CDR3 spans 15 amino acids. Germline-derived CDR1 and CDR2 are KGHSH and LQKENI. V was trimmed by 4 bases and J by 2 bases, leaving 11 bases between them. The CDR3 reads CASSLLVRNTGELFF. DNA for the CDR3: TGTGCCAGCTCACTGCTCGTCAGAAACACCGGGGAGCTGTTTTTT.

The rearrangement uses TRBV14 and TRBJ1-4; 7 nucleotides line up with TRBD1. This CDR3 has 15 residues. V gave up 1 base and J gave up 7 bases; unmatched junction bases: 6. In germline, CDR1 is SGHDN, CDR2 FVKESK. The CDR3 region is CASSQARGMTEKLFF. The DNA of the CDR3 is TGTGCCAGCAGCCAAGCCAGGGGGATGACTGAAAAACTGTTTTTT.

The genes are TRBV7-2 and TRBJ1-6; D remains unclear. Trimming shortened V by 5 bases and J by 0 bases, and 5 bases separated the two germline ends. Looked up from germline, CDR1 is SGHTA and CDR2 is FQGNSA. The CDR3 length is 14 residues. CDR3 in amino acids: CASSHSSYNSPLHF. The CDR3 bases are TGTGCCAGCAGCCACAGCTCCTATAATTCACCCCTCCACTTT.

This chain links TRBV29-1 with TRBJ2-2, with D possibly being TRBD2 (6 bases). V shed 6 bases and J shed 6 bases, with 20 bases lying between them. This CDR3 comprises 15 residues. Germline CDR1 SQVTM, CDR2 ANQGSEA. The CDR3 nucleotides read TGCAGCGTGGAAAGACTAGAGTTCCTCCCCGGGGAGCTGTTTTTT. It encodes CSVERLEFLPGELFF.

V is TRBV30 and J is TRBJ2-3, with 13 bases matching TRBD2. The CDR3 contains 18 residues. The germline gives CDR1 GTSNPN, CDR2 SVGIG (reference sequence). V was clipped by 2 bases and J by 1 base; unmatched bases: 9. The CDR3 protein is CAWSPTSGGARGTDTQYF. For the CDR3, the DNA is TGTGCCTGGAGTCCCACTAGCGGGGGGGCCCGGGGCACAGATACGCAGTATTTT.

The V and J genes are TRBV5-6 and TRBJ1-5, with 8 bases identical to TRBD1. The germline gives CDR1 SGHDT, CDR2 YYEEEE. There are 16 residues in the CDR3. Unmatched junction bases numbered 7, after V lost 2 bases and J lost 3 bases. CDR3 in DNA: TGTGCCAGCAGCTTAAGGACAGGGACATCCAATCAGCCCCAGCATTTT. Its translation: CASSLRTGTSNQPQHF. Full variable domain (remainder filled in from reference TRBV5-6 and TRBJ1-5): DAGVTQSPTHLIKTRGQQVTLRCSPKSGHDTVSWYQQALGQGPQFIFQYYEEEERQRGNFPDRFSGHQFPNYSSELNVNALLLGDSALYLCASSLRTGTSNQPQHFGDGTRLSIL.

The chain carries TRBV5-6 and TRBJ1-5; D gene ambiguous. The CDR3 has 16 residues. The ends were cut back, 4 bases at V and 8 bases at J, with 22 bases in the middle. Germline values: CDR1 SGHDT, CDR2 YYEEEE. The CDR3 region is CASSRWTLFRLEPQHF. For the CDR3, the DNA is TGTGCCAGCAGCCGCTGGACTCTCTTTCGCCTCGAGCCCCAGCATTTT.

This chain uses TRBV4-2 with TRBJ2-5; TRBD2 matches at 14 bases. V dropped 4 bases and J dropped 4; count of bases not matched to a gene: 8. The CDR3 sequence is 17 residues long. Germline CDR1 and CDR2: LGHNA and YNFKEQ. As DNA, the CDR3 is TGTGCCAGCAGCCCGGGACTAGCGGGGGAAGAAGGAGAGACCCAGTACTTC. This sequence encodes CASSPGLAGEEGETQYF.

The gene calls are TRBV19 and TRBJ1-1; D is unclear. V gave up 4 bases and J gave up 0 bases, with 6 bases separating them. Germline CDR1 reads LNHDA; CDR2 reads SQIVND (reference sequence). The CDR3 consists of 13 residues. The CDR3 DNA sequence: TGTGCCAGTAGTACTTCCCTGAACACTGAAGCTTTCTTT. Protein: CASSTSLNTEAFF.

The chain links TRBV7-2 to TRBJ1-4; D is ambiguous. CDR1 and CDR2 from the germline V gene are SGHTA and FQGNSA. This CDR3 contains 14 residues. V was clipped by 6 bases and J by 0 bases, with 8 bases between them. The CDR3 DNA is TGTGCCAGCAGGCGTACCCCAACTAATGAAAAACTGTTTTTT. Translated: CASRRTPTNEKLFF. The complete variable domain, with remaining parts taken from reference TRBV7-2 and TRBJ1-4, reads GAGVSQSPSNKVTEKGKDVELRCDPISGHTALYWYRQSLGQGLEFLIYFQGNSAPDKSGLPSDRFSAERTGGSVSTLTIQRTQQEDSAVYLCASRRTPTNEKLFFGSGTQLSVL.

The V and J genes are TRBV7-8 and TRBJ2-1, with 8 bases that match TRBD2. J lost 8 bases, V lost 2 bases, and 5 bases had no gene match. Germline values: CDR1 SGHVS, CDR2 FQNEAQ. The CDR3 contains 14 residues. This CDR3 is CASSLQRESYEQFF. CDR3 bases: TGTGCCAGCAGCTTACAGCGGGAGTCGTATGAGCAGTTCTTC.

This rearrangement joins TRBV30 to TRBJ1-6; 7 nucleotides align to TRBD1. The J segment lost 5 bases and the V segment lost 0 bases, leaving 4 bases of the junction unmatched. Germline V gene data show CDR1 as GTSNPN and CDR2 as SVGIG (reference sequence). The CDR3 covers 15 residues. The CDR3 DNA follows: TGTGCCTGGAGTGTACAACAGGGGAATAATTCACCCCTCCACTTT. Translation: CAWSVQQGNNSPLHF.

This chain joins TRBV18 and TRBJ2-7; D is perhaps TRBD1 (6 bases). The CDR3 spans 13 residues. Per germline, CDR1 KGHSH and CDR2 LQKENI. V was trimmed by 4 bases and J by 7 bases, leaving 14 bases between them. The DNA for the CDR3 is TGTGCCAGCTCACGCAGGGACACTTCGGAGCAGTACTTC. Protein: CASSRRDTSEQYF.

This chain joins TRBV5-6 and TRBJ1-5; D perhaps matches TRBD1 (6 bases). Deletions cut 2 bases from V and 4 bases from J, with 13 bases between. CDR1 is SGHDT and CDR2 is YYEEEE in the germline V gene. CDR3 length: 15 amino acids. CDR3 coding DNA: TGTGCCAGCAGCTTCATAGGACAGCCAAATCAGCCCCAGCATTTT. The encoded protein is CASSFIGQPNQPQHF. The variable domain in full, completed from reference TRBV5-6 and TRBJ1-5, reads DAGVTQSPTHLIKTRGQQVTLRCSPKSGHDTVSWYQQALGQGPQFIFQYYEEEERQRGNFPDRFSGHQFPNYSSELNVNALLLGDSALYLCASSFIGQPNQPQHFGDGTRLSIL.

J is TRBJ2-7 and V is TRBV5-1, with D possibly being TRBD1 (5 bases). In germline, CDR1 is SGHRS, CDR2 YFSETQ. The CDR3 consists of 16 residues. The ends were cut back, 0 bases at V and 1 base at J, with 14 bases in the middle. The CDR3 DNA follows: TGCGCCAGCAGCTTGGCCATAGGACAAGGATCCTACGAGCAGTACTTC. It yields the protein CASSLAIGQGSYEQYF.